Below, 11 T cell receptor beta chains from the same sample are listed, as sequenced in a study of T cell responses to AZD1222 COVID-19 vaccine. Sequenced by immunoSEQ multiplex PCR; TCRdb stores in-frame clones only, minus some. There are about 120,000 clones in the sample; around 91% occur only once, and roughly 1.6% lies in the top ten. Sequencing was performed on peripheral blood, taken 28 days after the second AZD1222 dose. The receptor source for this set is an adult who received the AZD1222 COVID-19 vaccine.

J is TRBJ1-1 and V is TRBV28; tentative D call: TRBD1 (6 bases). V lost 6 bases and J 7 bases, leaving 18 bases between the germline ends. Germline assignment: CDR1 MDHEN and CDR2 SYDVKM. The CDR3 extends over 14 amino acids. CDR3 protein: CASRIFQGRSEAFF. The DNA for the CDR3 is TGTGCCAGCAGAATCTTCCAGGGGCGTAGTGAAGCTTTCTTT.

The chain joins TRBV6-6 to TRBJ2-5, with 8 bases identical to TRBD2. The length of the CDR3 is 13 residues. The ends lost 11 bases at V and 2 bases at J; junction bases unmatched: 7. Germline loops: CDR1 MNHNY, CDR2 SVGAGI (reference sequence). CDR3 sequence reads: CAATSAFQETQYF. For the CDR3, the DNA is TGTGCCGCGACTAGCGCATTTCAAGAGACCCAGTACTTC.

The chain recombines TRBV6-5 with TRBJ1-2, with D hard to call. Looked up from germline, CDR1 is MNHEY and CDR2 is SVGAGI. Trimming removed 0 bases at V and 6 bases at J, with 8 bases between. The CDR3 contains 13 residues. DNA for the CDR3: TGTGCCAGCAGTTACTCGCGGGGAAATGGCTACACCTTC. Its protein is CASSYSRGNGYTF.

The rearrangement links TRBV5-4 to TRBJ1-4, with a tentative D call TRBD1 (6 bases). Trimming removed 0 bases at V and 10 bases at J, with 16 bases between. Germline CDR1 and CDR2: SGHNT and YYREEE (reference sequence). This CDR3 is built from 15 residues. The CDR3 here is CASSLASAQGRKLFF. CDR3 coding DNA: TGTGCCAGCAGCTTGGCCTCAGCGCAGGGGAGAAAACTGTTTTTT.

CDR3 in amino acids: CASSVRDRYSPLHF. CDR3 coding DNA: TGTGCCAGCAGCGTCCGGGACAGATATTCACCCCTCCACTTT. J is TRBJ1-6 and V is TRBV21-1; the D segment call TRBD1 is taken from the table without a DNA check. TRBV21-1 is labeled a pseudogene. CDR3 length: 14 amino acids.

This chain connects TRBV9 to TRBJ2-1; 9 positions match TRBD2. The germline gives CDR1 SGDLS, CDR2 YYNGEE. V was pared by 5 bases and J by 5 bases, with 14 bases of the junction left unmatched. This CDR3 is built from 17 residues. CDR3 region: CASSGGTLAGSNNEQFF. DNA of the CDR3: TGTGCCAGCAGTGGGGGAACGCTAGCGGGAAGTAACAATGAGCAGTTCTTC.

The chain is built from TRBV4-1 and TRBJ2-2; TRBD2 might be the D (5 bases). Germline CDR1 MGHRA, CDR2 YSYEKL. The CDR3 runs 16 residues. Trimming left V 1 base short and J 4 bases short, with 13 bases between. CDR3 residues: CASSQAQEGPTGELFF. The CDR3 DNA sequence: TGCGCCAGCAGCCAAGCCCAAGAGGGCCCCACCGGGGAGCTGTTTTTT.

The chain recombines TRBV2 with TRBJ2-3; 9 bases agree with TRBD1. CDR3 length: 16 residues. Per germline, CDR1 SNHLY and CDR2 FYNNEI. Germline trimming cut 5 bases from V and 1 base from J; bases unmatched to any gene: 7. The DNA of the CDR3 is TGTGCCAGCAGTAAGGACAGGGGAGATGGCACAGATACGCAGTATTTT. Residues: CASSKDRGDGTDTQYF.

The chain recombines TRBV11-2 with TRBJ1-2, with D perhaps matching TRBD1 (5 bases). V shed 5 bases and J shed 2 bases, with 12 bases lying between them. Germline V CDR1 and CDR2: SGHAT, FQNNGV. The CDR3 has 14 amino acids. CDR3 coding DNA: TGTGCCAGCAGCCCTTCAGGGTGGAACTATGGCTACACCTTC. This gives the protein CASSPSGWNYGYTF.

The chain has TRBV19 and TRBJ2-3; TRBD2 agrees at 8 bases. Germline assignment: CDR1 LNHDA and CDR2 SQIVND (reference sequence). V shed 9 bases, J shed 2 bases, and the junction held 10 bases outside the gene matches. CDR3 length: 15 residues. The CDR3 here is CASTGDSGTTDTQYF. The CDR3 bases are TGTGCCAGCACGGGGGATAGCGGGACCACAGATACGCAGTATTTT.

As concerns this clone: The junction differs from germline at one of its ends, possibly a read error. The genes are TRBV9 and TRBJ1-3; perhaps TRBD1 as D (5 bases). CDR3 length: 17 residues. Germline assignment: CDR1 SGDLS and CDR2 YYNGEE. CDR3 DNA: TGTGCCAGCAGCGCCGGGGGTCGGGGGACGCCTGGGAACACCATATATTTT. It translates to CASSAGGRGTPGNTIYF.